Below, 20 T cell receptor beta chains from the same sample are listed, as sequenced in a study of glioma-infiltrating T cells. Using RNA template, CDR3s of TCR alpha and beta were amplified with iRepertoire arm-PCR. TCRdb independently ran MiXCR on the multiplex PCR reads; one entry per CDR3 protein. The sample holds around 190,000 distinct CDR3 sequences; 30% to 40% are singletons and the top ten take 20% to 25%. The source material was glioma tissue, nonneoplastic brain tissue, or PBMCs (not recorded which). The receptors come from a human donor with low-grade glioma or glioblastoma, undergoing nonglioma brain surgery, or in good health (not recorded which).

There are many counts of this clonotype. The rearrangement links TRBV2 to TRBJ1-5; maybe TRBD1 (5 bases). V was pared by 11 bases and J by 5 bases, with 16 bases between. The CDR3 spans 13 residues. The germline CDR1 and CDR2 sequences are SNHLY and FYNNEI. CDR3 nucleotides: TGTGCCTGGAACCGGGACCTAGATCAGCCCCAGCATTTT. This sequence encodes CAWNRDLDQPQHF.

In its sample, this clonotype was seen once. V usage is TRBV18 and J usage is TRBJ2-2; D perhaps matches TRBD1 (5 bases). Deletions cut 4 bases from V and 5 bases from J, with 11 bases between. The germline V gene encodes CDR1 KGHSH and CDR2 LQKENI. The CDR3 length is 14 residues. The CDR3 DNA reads TGTGCCAGCTCACAGCAACAGGAGACCGGGGAGCTGTTTTTT. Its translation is CASSQQQETGELFF.

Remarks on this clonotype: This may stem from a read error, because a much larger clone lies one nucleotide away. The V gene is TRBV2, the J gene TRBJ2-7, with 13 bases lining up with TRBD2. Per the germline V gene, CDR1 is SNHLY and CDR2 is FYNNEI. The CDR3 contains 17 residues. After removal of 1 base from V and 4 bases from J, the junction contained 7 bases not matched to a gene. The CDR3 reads CASSEGGLAGAQYEQYF. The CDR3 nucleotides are TGTGCCAGCAGTGAAGGTGGACTAGCGGGAGCACAGTACGAGCAGTACTTC.

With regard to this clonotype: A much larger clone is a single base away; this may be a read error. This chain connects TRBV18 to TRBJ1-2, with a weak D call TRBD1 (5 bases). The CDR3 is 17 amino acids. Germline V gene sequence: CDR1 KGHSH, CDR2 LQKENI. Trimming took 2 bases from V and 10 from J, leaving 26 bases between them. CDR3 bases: TGTGCCAGCTCACCAAAGAAGGTTGGAAGGGGCGAGTCTGACTACACCTTC. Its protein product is CASSPKKVGRGESDYTF.

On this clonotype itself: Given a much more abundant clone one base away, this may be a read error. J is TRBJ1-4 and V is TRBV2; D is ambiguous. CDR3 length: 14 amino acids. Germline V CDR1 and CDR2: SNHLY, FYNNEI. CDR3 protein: CARSDAPTNEKLFF. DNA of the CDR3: TGTGCCCGCAGTGACGCCCCAACTAATGAAAAACTGTTTTTT.

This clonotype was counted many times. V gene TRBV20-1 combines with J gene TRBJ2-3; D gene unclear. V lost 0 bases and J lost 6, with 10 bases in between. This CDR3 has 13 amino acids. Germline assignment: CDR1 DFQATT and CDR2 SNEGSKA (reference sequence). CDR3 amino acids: CSARDRSQDTQYF. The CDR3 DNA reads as TGCAGTGCTAGAGACAGATCACAGGATACGCAGTATTTT.

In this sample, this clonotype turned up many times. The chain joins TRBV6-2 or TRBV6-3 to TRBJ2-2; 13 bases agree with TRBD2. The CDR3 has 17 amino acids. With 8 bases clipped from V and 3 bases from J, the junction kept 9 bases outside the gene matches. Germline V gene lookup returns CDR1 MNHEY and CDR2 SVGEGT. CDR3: CASSWTSGSVYTGELFF. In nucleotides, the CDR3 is TGTGCCAGCTCCTGGACTAGCGGGAGTGTTTACACCGGGGAGCTGTTTTTT.

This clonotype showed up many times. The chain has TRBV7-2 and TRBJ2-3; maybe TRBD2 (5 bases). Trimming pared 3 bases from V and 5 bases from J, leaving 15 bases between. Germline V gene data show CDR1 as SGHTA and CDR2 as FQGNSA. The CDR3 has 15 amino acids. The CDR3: CASSFGGGRGDTQYF. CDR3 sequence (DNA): TGTGCCAGCAGCTTTGGTGGAGGCCGGGGAGATACGCAGTATTTT.

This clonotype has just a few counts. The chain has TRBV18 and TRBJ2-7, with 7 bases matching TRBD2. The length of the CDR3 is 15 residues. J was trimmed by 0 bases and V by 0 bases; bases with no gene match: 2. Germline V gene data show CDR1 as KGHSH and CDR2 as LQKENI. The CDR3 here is CASSPPGGYSYEQYF. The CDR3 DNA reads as TGTGCCAGCTCACCACCGGGGGGGTACTCCTACGAGCAGTACTTC.

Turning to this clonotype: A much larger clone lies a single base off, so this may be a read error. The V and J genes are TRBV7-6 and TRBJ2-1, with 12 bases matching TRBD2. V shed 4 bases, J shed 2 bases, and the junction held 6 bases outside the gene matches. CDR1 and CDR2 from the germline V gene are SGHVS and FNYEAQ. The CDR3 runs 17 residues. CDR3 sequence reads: CASSYWTSGNPYNEQFF. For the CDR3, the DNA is TGTGCCAGCAGCTACTGGACTAGCGGGAACCCCTACAATGAGCAGTTCTTC.

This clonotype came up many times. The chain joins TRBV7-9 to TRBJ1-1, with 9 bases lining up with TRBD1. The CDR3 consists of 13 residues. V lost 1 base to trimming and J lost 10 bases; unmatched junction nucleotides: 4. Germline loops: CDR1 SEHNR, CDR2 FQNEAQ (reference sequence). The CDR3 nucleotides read TGTGCCAGCAGCTTAGAACGGACAGGGGCAGCTTTCTTT. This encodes CASSLERTGAAFF.

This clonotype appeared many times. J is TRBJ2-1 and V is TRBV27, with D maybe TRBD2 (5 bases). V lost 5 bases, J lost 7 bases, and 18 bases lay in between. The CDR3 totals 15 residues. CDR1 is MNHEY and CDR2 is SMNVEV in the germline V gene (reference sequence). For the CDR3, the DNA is TGTGCCAGCAGTACCTCCCTTAGCGCTGGAAATGAGCAGTTCTTC. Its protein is CASSTSLSAGNEQFF.

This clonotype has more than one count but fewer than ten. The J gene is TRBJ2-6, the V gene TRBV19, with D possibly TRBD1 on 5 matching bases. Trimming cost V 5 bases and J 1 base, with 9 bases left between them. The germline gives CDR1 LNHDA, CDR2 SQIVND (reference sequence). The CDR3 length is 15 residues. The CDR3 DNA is TGTGCCAGTAGTGGGGCCGAGTCTGGGGCCAACGTCCTGACTTTC. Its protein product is CASSGAESGANVLTF.

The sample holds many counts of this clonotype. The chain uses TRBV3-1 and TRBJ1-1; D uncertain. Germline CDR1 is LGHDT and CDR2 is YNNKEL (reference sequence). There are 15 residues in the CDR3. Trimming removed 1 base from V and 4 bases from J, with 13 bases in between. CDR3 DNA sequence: TGTGCCAGCAGCCAAGGTATCCGGGAAAGCACTGAAGCTTTCTTT. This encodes CASSQGIRESTEAFF.

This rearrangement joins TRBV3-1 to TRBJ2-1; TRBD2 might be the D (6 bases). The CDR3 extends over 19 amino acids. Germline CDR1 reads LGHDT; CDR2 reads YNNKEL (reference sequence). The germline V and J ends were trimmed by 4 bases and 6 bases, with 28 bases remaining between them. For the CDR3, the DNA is TGTGCCAGCAGCCCCCGCGTTAATGGAAGAGCGGGCGCCGGCAATGAGCAGTTCTTC. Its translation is CASSPRVNGRAGAGNEQFF.

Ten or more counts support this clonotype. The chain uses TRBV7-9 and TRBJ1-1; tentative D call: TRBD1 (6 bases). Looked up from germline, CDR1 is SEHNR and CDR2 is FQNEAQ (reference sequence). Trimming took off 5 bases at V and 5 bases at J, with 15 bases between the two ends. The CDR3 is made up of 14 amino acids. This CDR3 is CASSELQGVTEAFF. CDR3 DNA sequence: TGTGCCAGCAGCGAGCTACAGGGAGTAACTGAAGCTTTCTTT.

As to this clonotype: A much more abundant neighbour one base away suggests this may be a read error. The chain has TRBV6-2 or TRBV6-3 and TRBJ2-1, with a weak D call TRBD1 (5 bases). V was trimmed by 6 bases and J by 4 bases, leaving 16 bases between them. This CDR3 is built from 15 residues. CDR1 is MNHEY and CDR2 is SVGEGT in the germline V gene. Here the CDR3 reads CASRPGRERYNEQFF. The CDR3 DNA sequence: TGTGCCAGCAGGCCCGGCAGGGAAAGGTACAATGAGCAGTTCTTC.

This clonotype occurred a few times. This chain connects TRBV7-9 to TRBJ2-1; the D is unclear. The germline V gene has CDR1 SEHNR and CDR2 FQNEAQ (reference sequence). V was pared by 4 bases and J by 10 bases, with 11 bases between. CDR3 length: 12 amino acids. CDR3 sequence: CASSSPSNEQFF. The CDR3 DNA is TGTGCCAGCAGCTCGCCTAGTAACGAGCAGTTCTTC. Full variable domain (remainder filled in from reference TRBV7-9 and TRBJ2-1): DTGVSQNPRHKITKRGQNVTFRCDPISEHNRLYWYRQTLGQGPEFLTYFQNEAQLEKSRLLSDRFSAERPKGSFSTLEIQRTEQGDSAMYLCASSSPSNEQFFGPGTRLTVL.

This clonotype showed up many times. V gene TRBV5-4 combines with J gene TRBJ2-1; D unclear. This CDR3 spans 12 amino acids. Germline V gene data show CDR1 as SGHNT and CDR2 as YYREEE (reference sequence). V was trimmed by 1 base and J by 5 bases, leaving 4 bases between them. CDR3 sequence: CASSLRNNEQFF. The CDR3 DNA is TGTGCCAGCAGCTTGAGGAACAATGAGCAGTTCTTC.

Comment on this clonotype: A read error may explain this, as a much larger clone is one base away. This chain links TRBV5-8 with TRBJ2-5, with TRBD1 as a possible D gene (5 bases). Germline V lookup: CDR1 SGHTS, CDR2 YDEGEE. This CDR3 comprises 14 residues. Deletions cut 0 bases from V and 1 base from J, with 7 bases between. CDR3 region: CASSLATVQETQYF. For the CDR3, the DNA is TGTGCCAGCAGCTTGGCGACAGTCCAAGAGACCCAGTACTTC.